The rows below give T cell receptor beta chains drawn from one sample of a study of cytomegalovirus exposure and HLA in healthy donors. Assay: immunoSEQ multiplex PCR; the TCRdb copy retains only in-frame clones and omits some. The profile shows roughly 50,000 clones, approximately 92% of them singletons. The sequencing input was PBMCs. The receptors come from a man younger than 35 in good health and CMV-seronegative. Both conserved end residues are part of each CDR3. Fields, in order: D gene, V gene, clone size, J gene, CDR3 DNA, CDR3 protein. D genes are given only for firm matches. Clone sizes are given selectively: once, few, many, or a class where the clone is expanded.

-	TRBV6-5	-	TRBJ1-3	TGTGCCAGCAGTTACCGCAGGACTTCTGGAAACACCATATATTTT	CASSYRRTSGNTIYF
TRBD1	TRBV9	-	TRBJ1-1	TGTGCCAGCAGCGAGGGACAGGGGGCGTACACTGAAGCTTTCTTT	CASSEGQGAYTEAFF
TRBD2	TRBV7-8	-	TRBJ2-7	TGTGCCAGCAGCTTAGCGGGCGGGAGGACCTCCTACGAGCAGTACTTC	CASSLAGGRTSYEQYF
TRBD2	TRBV5-1	-	TRBJ2-1	TGCGCCAGCAGCGCTAGCGGGCCTTACAATGAGCAGTTCTTC	CASSASGPYNEQFF
-	TRBV2	-	TRBJ2-6	TGTGCCAGCAGATACTCAGGGATCTCTGGGGCCAACGTCCTGACTTTC	CASRYSGISGANVLTF
-	TRBV19	-	TRBJ1-1	TGTGCCAGTAGTATAGAGGCAGGGGTGAACACTGAAGCTTTCTTT	CASSIEAGVNTEAFF
TRBD2	TRBV11-2	once	TRBJ2-1	TGTGCCAGCAGCTCACAGGGACTAGCGGAATACAATGAGCAGTTCTTC	CASSSQGLAEYNEQFF
-	TRBV28	-	TRBJ2-1	TGTGCCAGCAGTTTCGGAGGGAATGCGAGGCAGTTCTTC	CASSFGGNARQFF
-	TRBV5-8	-	TRBJ2-7	TGTGCCAGCAGCCCTGGGTATACAGCCGAGCAGTACTTC	CASSPGYTAEQYF
TRBD1	TRBV5-1	-	TRBJ2-1	TGCGCCAGCAGCGGCGGGACAGGGGGCCCCTACAATGAGCAGTTCTTC	CASSGGTGGPYNEQFF
TRBD1	TRBV5-4	-	TRBJ1-2	TGTGCCAGCAGCGGGACAGAAAGGAACTATGGCTACACCTTC	CASSGTERNYGYTF
TRBD2	TRBV27	-	TRBJ2-1	TGTGCCAGCAGTTTAAGGCCCCTAGGACTAGCGGGGACCAATGAGCAGTTCTTC	CASSLRPLGLAGTNEQFF
TRBD2	TRBV11-2	-	TRBJ2-4	TGTGCCAGCAGCCTGAGCGGGAGTAACATTCAGTACTTC	CASSLSGSNIQYF
TRBD2	TRBV19	-	TRBJ2-7	TGTGCCAGTAGGCCAACCGGGCTAGCGGGAGTTGCCGAGCAGTACTTC	CASRPTGLAGVAEQYF
TRBD1	TRBV27	-	TRBJ1-1	TGTGCCAGCAGTTCCCACCGGGACAGAAATCAGAACACTGAAGCTTTCTTT	CASSSHRDRNQNTEAFF
-	TRBV28	-	TRBJ1-3	TGTGCCAGCAGTTTGGTCGGAGGAGGCTCTGGAAACACCATATATTTT	CASSLVGGGSGNTIYF
TRBD1	TRBV15	-	TRBJ1-4	TGTGCCACCAGCAGAAGGACAGGGGGCGAAGAAAAACTGTTTTTT	CATSRRTGGEEKLFF
-	TRBV14	-	TRBJ2-1	TGTGCCAGCAGCCAAGGCTACCACAATGAGCAGTTCTTC	CASSQGYHNEQFF
-	TRBV28	few	TRBJ2-7	TGTGCCAGCAGTTCCTACAGGAATCTCTACGAGCAGTACTTC	CASSSYRNLYEQYF
-	TRBV19	-	TRBJ2-4	TGTGCCAGTATTTCCACGGGTAGCCAAAACATTCAGTACTTC	CASISTGSQNIQYF
-	TRBV27	-	TRBJ1-1	TGTGCCAGCAGATCCCTTCGGGGGGGAACTGAAGCTTTCTTT	CASRSLRGGTEAFF
-	TRBV7-8	-	TRBJ1-2	TGTGCCAGCAGCTTTACGACCCAGCGCTATGGCTACACCTTC	CASSFTTQRYGYTF
TRBD1	TRBV6-4	-	TRBJ1-3	TGTGCCAGCAGCATGACAGGGCCCGGAAACACCATATATTTT	CASSMTGPGNTIYF
-	TRBV29-1	-	TRBJ2-5	TGCAGCACCAAAAGACAGGCGGAGACCCAGTACTTC	CSTKRQAETQYF
TRBD1	TRBV6-5	-	TRBJ1-3	TGTGCCAGCAGCCACAGGGGGCTCCCTGGAAACACCATATATTTT	CASSHRGLPGNTIYF
-	TRBV2	-	TRBJ2-5	TGTGCCAGCAGTGACCTGAGGGAGACCCAGTACTTC	CASSDLRETQYF